The present TCR beta chain was sequenced within a study of post-analysis software for immune sequencing data. The wider study: As for disease course, relapsing-remitting, secondary progressive and progressive-relapsing multiple sclerosis were all included. General study findings and limits: A few TRBV segments, TRBV5-6, TRBV5-1 and TRBV20-1 among them, were found more frequent in patients than controls.

CDR1 is MNHNS and CDR2 is SASEGT in the germline V gene. This CDR3 contains 13 residues. Trimming stripped 1 base from V and 7 bases from J, with 10 bases between. In this sample, this clonotype turned up a few times. Its antigen remains unidentified. Tagging with unique molecular identifiers was a feature of the TCR beta cDNA libraries. Roughly 500,000 cDNA molecules were obtained from roughly 0.93 to 9.6 million T cells. A single record per CDR3 protein comes from TCRdb applying MiXCR to the PCR reads. The sample lists 550,000 to 700,000 distinct CDR3 sequences, roughly 45% occurring once. This receptor was taken from a girl aged 10-17 years with multiple sclerosis. The chain couples TRBV6-1 to TRBJ1-2, with D tentatively TRBD1 (5 bases). The sequenced sample was blood. CDR3 residues: CASSEVGDSGYTF. The CDR3 region has the DNA TGTGCCAGCAGTGAAGTAGGGGATAGTGGCTACACCTTC.